The rows below give T cell receptor beta chains drawn from one sample of a study of blood T cell repertoires in COVID-19. Sequenced by immunoSEQ multiplex PCR; TCRdb stores in-frame clones only, minus some. The repertoire holds 470,000 or so clones, with approximately 83% as singletons. The sequencing input was peripheral blood. These receptors were obtained from a human donor in a cohort sampled during active COVID-19. CDR3s leave out the opening cysteine and the closing phenylalanine or tryptophan.

J gene | V gene | CDR3 protein
TRBJ2-7 | TRBV19 | ASESGTSGTYEQY
TRBJ2-7 | TRBV4-2 | ASSQALGVGLNEQY
TRBJ1-1 | TRBV2 | ASSAGLQFRAF
TRBJ1-1 | TRBV6-5 | ASSYQIQGRRTEAF
TRBJ2-1 | TRBV29-1 | SVGSGDLYNEQF
TRBJ1-4 | TRBV13 | ASSPTGVREKLF
TRBJ1-5 | TRBV9 | ASSAPGISNQPQH
TRBJ2-7 | TRBV5-8 | ASSLGTGEQY
TRBJ2-7 | TRBV5-5 | ASSSSLQGSGNFREQY
TRBJ1-5 | TRBV30 | AWSEGSGANQPQH
TRBJ1-3 | TRBV28 | ASSLEVDSGNTIY
TRBJ1-2 | TRBV28 | ASLLMGNQGNYGYT
TRBJ1-1 | TRBV29-1 | SVDAGAHYSAF
TRBJ2-3 | TRBV7-9 | ASSLGWLAGGDTQY
TRBJ1-2 | TRBV28 | ASCRQGGYYGYT
TRBJ2-6 | TRBV20-1 | SASPGQAIPGANVLT
TRBJ1-5 | TRBV6-5 | ASKPTGNQPQH
TRBJ2-1 | TRBV10-2 | ASSGTSGYNEQF
TRBJ2-1 | TRBV7-6 | ASSLAVTDEQF
TRBJ1-2 | TRBV7-9 | ASSLAQTATSRGYT
TRBJ1-2 | TRBV5-1 | ASSSTGTGYGYT
TRBJ2-1 | TRBV18 | ASSEGLAGDNEQF
TRBJ1-1 | TRBV9 | ASSVGNLGNTEAF
TRBJ2-1 | TRBV7-8 | ASSPSSYNEQF
TRBJ2-5 | TRBV7-2 | ASTQGPSGWETQY
TRBJ2-1 | TRBV24-1 | ATSDPGTREQF
TRBJ2-5 | TRBV20-1 | SASYPSGSETQY
TRBJ1-3 | TRBV19 | ASSIIGDSGNTIY
TRBJ2-2 | TRBV11-3 | ASSLGLAGVPGELF
TRBJ2-1 | TRBV7-9 | ASSLRRAGGVLDEQF
TRBJ2-3 | TRBV15 | ATSGNTDTQY
TRBJ2-7 | TRBV6-5 | ASAPGQGYEQY
TRBJ2-1 | TRBV19 | ATPIAGRPYNEQF
TRBJ1-1 | TRBV29-1 | SVSGQSYTEAF
TRBJ1-2 | TRBV2 | ASSEFRNGYT
TRBJ1-1 | TRBV18 | ASSPAGAGVGTEAF
TRBJ1-3 | TRBV4-1 | ASSQEGTSSGNTIY
TRBJ1-2 | TRBV6-5 | ASSSGQGGHGYT
TRBJ1-1 | TRBV29-1 | SVHLRTLNTEAF
TRBJ2-2 | TRBV7-3 | ASSPPGAGELF
TRBJ1-2 | TRBV30 | AWSVKASFGG
TRBJ2-7 | TRBV5-5 | ASSLVYGTGGYEQY
TRBJ1-4 | TRBV19 | ASSLQGDEKLF
TRBJ2-7 | TRBV2 | ASTRQSYEQY